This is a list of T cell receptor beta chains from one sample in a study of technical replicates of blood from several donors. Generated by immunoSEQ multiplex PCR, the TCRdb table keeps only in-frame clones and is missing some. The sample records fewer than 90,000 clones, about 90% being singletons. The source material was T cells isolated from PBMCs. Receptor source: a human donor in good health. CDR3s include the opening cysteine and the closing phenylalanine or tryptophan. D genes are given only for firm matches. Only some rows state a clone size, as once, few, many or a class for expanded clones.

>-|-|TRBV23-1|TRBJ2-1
TGCGCCAGCAGTCAATATTTGAGCACGACTGAACCCGGGGATGAGCAGTTCTTC
CASSQYLSTTEPGDEQFF
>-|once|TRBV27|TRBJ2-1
TGTGCCAGCAGTTTGCGTCAACTAGGTATTCTTTACAATGAGCAGTTCTTC
CASSLRQLGILYNEQFF
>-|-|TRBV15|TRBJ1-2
TGTGCCACCAGCATACTACAGGGAGGGGACGGCTACACCTTC
CATSILQGGDGYTF
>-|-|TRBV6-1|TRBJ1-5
TGTGCCAGCAGTGAAGGCGGCTATAGCAATCAGCCCCAGCATTTT
CASSEGGYSNQPQHF
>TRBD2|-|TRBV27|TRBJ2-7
TGTGCCAGCAGTTTAAGGGTGGGGCTAGCGGGCTACGAGCAGTACTTC
CASSLRVGLAGYEQYF
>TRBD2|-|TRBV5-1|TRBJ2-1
TGCGCCAGCAGCTGGGAGGGTTCGGGCAATGAGCAGTTCTTC
CASSWEGSGNEQFF
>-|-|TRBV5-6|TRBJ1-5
TGTGCCAGCAACAATGGAGCAGAAAATTATCAGCCCCAGCATTTT
CASNNGAENYQPQHF
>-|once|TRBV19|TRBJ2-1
TGTGCCAGTAGTATAAGCGTTCGGGATGAGCAGTTCTTC
CASSISVRDEQFF
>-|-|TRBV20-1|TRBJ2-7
TGCAGTGCTCTCCGACTAGAGCAGTACTTC
CSALRLEQYF
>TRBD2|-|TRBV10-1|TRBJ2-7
TGCGCCAGCAGTGTGCCCGGGACTAGTTCCCACGAGCAGTACTTC
CASSVPGTSSHEQYF
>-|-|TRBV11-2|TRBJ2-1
TGTGCCAGCATCCCAGGGTCCTACAATGAGCAGTTCTTC
CASIPGSYNEQFF
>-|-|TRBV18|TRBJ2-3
TGTGCCAGCTCACCACCGTCCACAGGGTCAGATACGCAGTATTTT
CASSPPSTGSDTQYF
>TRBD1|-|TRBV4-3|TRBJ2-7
TGCGCCAGCAGTATTATGGGACAGGCGCCCTCCTACGAGCAGTACTTC
CASSIMGQAPSYEQYF
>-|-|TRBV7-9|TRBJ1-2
TGTGCCAGCAGCTTAATGGCTCGCTCGGTTTTGGAGGGCTACACCTTC
CASSLMARSVLEGYTF
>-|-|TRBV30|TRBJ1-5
TGTGCCTGGATCGGGGCAGGGGGCAATCAGCCCCAGCATTTT
CAWIGAGGNQPQHF
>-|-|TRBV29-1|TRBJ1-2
TGCAGCGTTGGGCAGTCGAATGGCTACACCTTC
CSVGQSNGYTF
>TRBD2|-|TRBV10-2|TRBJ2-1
TGCGCCAGCAGTGAGGGGCTAGCGGGAGCTTCCTACAATGAGCAGTTCTTC
CASSEGLAGASYNEQFF
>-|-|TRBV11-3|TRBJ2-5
TGTGCCAGCAACCCCGCCGGGAGTATGACAGAGACCCAGTACTTC
CASNPAGSMTETQYF
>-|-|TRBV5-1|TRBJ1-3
TGCGCCAGCAGCTTTGGGAGCTCTGGAAACACCATATATTTT
CASSFGSSGNTIYF
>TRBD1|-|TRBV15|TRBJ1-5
TGTGCCACCAGCACTACAGGGGAGAGTCAGCCCCAGCATTTT
CATSTTGESQPQHF
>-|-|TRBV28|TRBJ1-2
TGTGCCAGCAGTCCCCGAGGCTTTTTATATGGCTACACCTTC
CASSPRGFLYGYTF
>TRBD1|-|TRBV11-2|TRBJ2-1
TGTGCCAGCAGCTTAGGTAGAGACAGGGCCAATGAGCAGTTCTTC
CASSLGRDRANEQFF
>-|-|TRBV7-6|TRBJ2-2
TGTGCCAGCAGACTCAGGGGCACCGGGGAGCTGTTTTTT
CASRLRGTGELFF
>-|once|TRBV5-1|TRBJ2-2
TGCGCCAGCAGCTTACGGAGTTCGAACACCGGGGAGCTGTTTTTT
CASSLRSSNTGELFF
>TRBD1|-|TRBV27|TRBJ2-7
TGTGCCAGCAGTTCCTACACCGGACAGGGCCGCTACGAGCAGTACTTC
CASSSYTGQGRYEQYF
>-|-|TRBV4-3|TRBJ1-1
TGCGCCAGCAGCCATTCGGGGGTAACTGAAGCTTTCTTT
CASSHSGVTEAFF
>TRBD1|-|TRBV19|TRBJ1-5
TGTGCCAGTAGTATAGGGGACAGGGGCAATCAGCCCCAGCATTTT
CASSIGDRGNQPQHF
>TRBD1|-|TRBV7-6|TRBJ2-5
TGTGCCAGCAGCATACACAGGGGGGCATTAGAGACCCAGTACTTC
CASSIHRGALETQYF
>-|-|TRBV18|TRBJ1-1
TGTGCCAGCTCACCCAATCGGGACTGGAACACTGAAGCTTTCTTT
CASSPNRDWNTEAFF
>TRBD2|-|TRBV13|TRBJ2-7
TGTGCCAGCAGCTTAGGGACTAGCGGGAGGTGGGAGCAGTACTTC
CASSLGTSGRWEQYF
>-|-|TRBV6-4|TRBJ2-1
TGTGCCAGCAGTGAAGTTCTAGGGTCCCTCGCGGGGAATGAGCAGTTCTTC
CASSEVLGSLAGNEQFF
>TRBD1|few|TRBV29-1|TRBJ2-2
TGCAGCGTTGGGGGCCGGACAGGGAACACCGGGGAGCTGTTTTTT
CSVGGRTGNTGELFF
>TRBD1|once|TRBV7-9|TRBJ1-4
TGTGCCAGCAGCCTTACAGGGGGAGGTGAAAAACTGTTTTTT
CASSLTGGGEKLFF
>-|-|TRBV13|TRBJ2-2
TGTGCCAGCAGCTTATTCAGGAGGGGAGAAAGTACCGGGGAGCTGTTTTTT
CASSLFRRGESTGELFF
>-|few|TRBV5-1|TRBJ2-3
TGCGCCAGCAGCTCCCCAGGGATCACAGATACGCAGTATTTT
CASSSPGITDTQYF
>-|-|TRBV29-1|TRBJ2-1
TGCAGCGTTGCGACTTCCTCCTACAATGAGCAGTTCTTC
CSVATSSYNEQFF
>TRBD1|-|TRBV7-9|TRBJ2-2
TGTGCCAGCAGCCCCTTTAGGGGGCTCGGCGGGGAGCTGTTTTTT
CASSPFRGLGGELFF
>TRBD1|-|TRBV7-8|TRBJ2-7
TGTGCCAGCAGCCAATTGGGTCGGCGGACAGGATCTTACTACGAGCAGTACTTC
CASSQLGRRTGSYYEQYF
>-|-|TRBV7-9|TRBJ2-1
TGTGCCAGCCTAGCCGACCACACAATCAATGAGCAGTTCTTC
CASLADHTINEQFF
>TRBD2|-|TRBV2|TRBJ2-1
TGTGCCAGCAGTGTGTCGGGAGGGAGGAATGAGCAGTTCTTC
CASSVSGGRNEQFF
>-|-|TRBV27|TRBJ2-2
TGTGCCAGCAGTTTCGGACTCCTCCCTGGGGAGCTGTTTTTT
CASSFGLLPGELFF
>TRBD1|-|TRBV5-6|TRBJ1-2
TGTGCCAGCAGCCAGGGGGACGGAAACTATGGCTACACCTTC
CASSQGDGNYGYTF
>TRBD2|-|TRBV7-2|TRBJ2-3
TGTGCCAGCAGCTTAAGCGGGAGTAAAGATACGCAGTATTTT
CASSLSGSKDTQYF
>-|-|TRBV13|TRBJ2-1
TGTGCCAGCAGCTTTCCCGGCAGGGTGAATGAGCAGTTCTTC
CASSFPGRVNEQFF
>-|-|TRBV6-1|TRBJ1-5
TGTGCCAGCTTCGAGGGCAATCAGCCCCAGCATTTT
CASFEGNQPQHF
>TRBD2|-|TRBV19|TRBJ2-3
TGTGCCAGTAGGTGGACTAGCGGGAGCTTAGATACGCAGTATTTT
CASRWTSGSLDTQYF
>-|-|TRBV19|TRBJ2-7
TGTGCCAGTAGTCCCCCCGGGACTGGTTACGAGCAGTACTTC
CASSPPGTGYEQYF
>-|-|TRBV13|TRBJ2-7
TGTGCCAGCAGCTTAGCCCCGACTAGCTCCTACGAGCAGTACTTC
CASSLAPTSSYEQYF
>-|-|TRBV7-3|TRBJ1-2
TGTGCCAGCAGCTTAGGTCCAGGGGCTGGTGGCTACACCTTC
CASSLGPGAGGYTF
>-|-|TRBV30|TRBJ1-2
TGTGCCTGGAGTGTACTCCCGCGGTTCCATGGCTACACCTTC
CAWSVLPRFHGYTF